These T cell receptor beta chains were read from a single sample in a study of blood T cells in healthy people across ages. TCRdb independently ran MiXCR on the 5' RACE reads; one entry per CDR3 protein. Among about 670,000 distinct CDR3 sequences listed, around 43% were seen once. The specimen sequenced was blood. The source is a man older than 75 in good health. Each CDR3 is given with its conserved first and last residue. The order of the fields is V gene, D gene, clone size, J gene, CDR3 DNA, CDR3 protein. The D gene is left open where the match is weak. Not all rows give a size; the values are once, few, many and, for expanded clones, a class.

v_gene: TRBV25-1; d_gene: NA; abundance: few; j_gene: TRBJ1-2; CDR3nt: TGTGCCAGCAGTGAATACGGCAGGGATTTAGGTGGCTACACCTTT; CDR3aa: CASSEYGRDLGGYTF
v_gene: TRBV28; d_gene: NA; abundance: NA; j_gene: TRBJ2-7; CDR3nt: TGTGCCAGCAGATTGCAGGGTATCGTAGGGGACGAGCAGTACTTC; CDR3aa: CASRLQGIVGDEQYF
v_gene: TRBV6-2/TRBV6-3; d_gene: NA; abundance: many; j_gene: TRBJ2-7; CDR3nt: TGTGCCAGCAGTGGCACTTCCTACGAGCAGTACTTC; CDR3aa: CASSGTSYEQYF
v_gene: TRBV7-9; d_gene: NA; abundance: few; j_gene: TRBJ1-2; CDR3nt: TGTGCCAGCAGCCCCCCCAGAGACTCTAACTATGGCTACACCTTC; CDR3aa: CASSPPRDSNYGYTF
v_gene: TRBV1; d_gene: NA; abundance: NA; j_gene: TRBJ2-4; CDR3nt: TGCACCAGCAGCCAAGAACGAAAGCGGAAAGGCTATTTAGCCAAAAACATTCAGTACTTC; CDR3aa: CTSSQERKRKGYLAKNIQYF
v_gene: TRBV3-1; d_gene: NA; abundance: NA; j_gene: TRBJ2-3; CDR3nt: TGTGCCAGCAGCCCGGTGGGGGCAGGTACGCAGTATTTT; CDR3aa: CASSPVGAGTQYF
v_gene: TRBV7-2; d_gene: TRBD2; abundance: many; j_gene: TRBJ2-1; CDR3nt: TGTGCCAGCAGCTCCAATAGCGGGATGGACAATGAGCAGTTCTTC; CDR3aa: CASSSNSGMDNEQFF
v_gene: TRBV29-1; d_gene: NA; abundance: NA; j_gene: TRBJ2-1; CDR3nt: TGCAGCGTTGAAGGTTCGGCACTTGATTGGAATGAGCAGTTCTTC; CDR3aa: CSVEGSALDWNEQFF
v_gene: TRBV20-1; d_gene: NA; abundance: NA; j_gene: TRBJ2-1; CDR3nt: TGCAGTGCTACCCACCTTAGCTCCTACAATGAGCAGTTCTTC; CDR3aa: CSATHLSSYNEQFF
v_gene: TRBV10-3; d_gene: TRBD2; abundance: NA; j_gene: TRBJ2-7; CDR3nt: TGTGCCATCAGTCTAGCGGGAGCTATGGCAAATGAGCAGTACTTC; CDR3aa: CAISLAGAMANEQYF
v_gene: TRBV11-1; d_gene: NA; abundance: few; j_gene: TRBJ2-3; CDR3nt: TGTGCCAGCAGCTTAAGTTCCTTTACTAGCACAGATACGCAGTATTTT; CDR3aa: CASSLSSFTSTDTQYF
v_gene: TRBV12-3/TRBV12-4; d_gene: TRBD1; abundance: NA; j_gene: TRBJ2-7; CDR3nt: TGTGCCAGCAGCCTCGCGACAGGGGCAATGAACGAGCAGTACTTC; CDR3aa: CASSLATGAMNEQYF
v_gene: TRBV28; d_gene: NA; abundance: NA; j_gene: TRBJ1-4; CDR3nt: TGTGCCAGCAGTTTAGAATGGGTAGGGGGGGGAGAAGAAAAACTGTTTTTT; CDR3aa: CASSLEWVGGGEEKLFF
v_gene: TRBV10-3; d_gene: TRBD2; abundance: few; j_gene: TRBJ2-7; CDR3nt: TGTGCCATCAGTGTTCAAACTAGCGGGGCTCACTACGAGCAGTACTTC; CDR3aa: CAISVQTSGAHYEQYF
v_gene: TRBV6-2/TRBV6-3; d_gene: NA; abundance: NA; j_gene: TRBJ2-1; CDR3nt: TGTGCCAGCCGCCCGCTATCTAGCAATGAGCAGTTCTTC; CDR3aa: CASRPLSSNEQFF
v_gene: TRBV20-1; d_gene: NA; abundance: NA; j_gene: TRBJ2-5; CDR3nt: TGCAGTGCTAGAGATGGGAAAACCCAAGAGACCCAGTACTTC; CDR3aa: CSARDGKTQETQYF
v_gene: TRBV14; d_gene: TRBD2; abundance: NA; j_gene: TRBJ2-1; CDR3nt: TGTGCCAGCAGCCAACCGGGACTAGCGGGAGATGAGCAGTTCTTC; CDR3aa: CASSQPGLAGDEQFF
v_gene: TRBV7-6; d_gene: TRBD1; abundance: NA; j_gene: TRBJ2-7; CDR3nt: TGTGCCAGCAGCTTATCTGGACAGGTCTACGAGCAGTACTTC; CDR3aa: CASSLSGQVYEQYF
v_gene: TRBV28; d_gene: NA; abundance: many; j_gene: TRBJ2-7; CDR3nt: TGTGCCACATCTGTGGGTGTGGGGTACGAGCAGTACTTC; CDR3aa: CATSVGVGYEQYF
v_gene: TRBV4-2; d_gene: NA; abundance: NA; j_gene: TRBJ2-4; CDR3nt: TGTGCCAGCAGCCAAGATGGGAATGGACAAGCCAAAAACATTCAGTACTTC; CDR3aa: CASSQDGNGQAKNIQYF
v_gene: TRBV7-2; d_gene: NA; abundance: few; j_gene: TRBJ1-2; CDR3nt: TGTGCCAGCAGCTTACGCCGGACCCGGTACTATGGCTACACCTTC; CDR3aa: CASSLRRTRYYGYTF
v_gene: TRBV4-3; d_gene: TRBD1; abundance: many; j_gene: TRBJ2-3; CDR3nt: TGCGCCAGCAGCCAAGAATTCACCGGGACAGGGACAGATACGCAGTATTTT; CDR3aa: CASSQEFTGTGTDTQYF
v_gene: TRBV11-2; d_gene: TRBD1; abundance: few; j_gene: TRBJ1-2; CDR3nt: TGTGCCAGCAGCTGGGGGACAGGGGGGAAGGACTATGGCTACACCTTC; CDR3aa: CASSWGTGGKDYGYTF
v_gene: TRBV28; d_gene: NA; abundance: NA; j_gene: TRBJ1-1; CDR3nt: TGTGCCAGCAGTTGGGCAGGTAGTATAGGCACTGAAGCTTTCTTT; CDR3aa: CASSWAGSIGTEAFF
v_gene: TRBV5-1; d_gene: NA; abundance: NA; j_gene: TRBJ2-7; CDR3nt: TGCGCCAGCAGCTTTGGAGGGGAGATTTACGAGCAGTACTTC; CDR3aa: CASSFGGEIYEQYF
v_gene: TRBV2; d_gene: TRBD1; abundance: NA; j_gene: TRBJ2-5; CDR3nt: TGTGCCGGCCAAGGGACAGGGGTGCCCAATGAGCAGTACTTC; CDR3aa: CAGQGTGVPNEQYF
v_gene: TRBV9; d_gene: NA; abundance: few; j_gene: TRBJ2-7; CDR3nt: TGTGCCAGCAGCGTAGAGGCGGAACTTACAGAGCAGTACTTC; CDR3aa: CASSVEAELTEQYF
v_gene: TRBV5-1; d_gene: NA; abundance: NA; j_gene: TRBJ2-5; CDR3nt: TGCGCCAGCAGCCCGCCAAGGGGGGAGAAGACCCAGTACTTC; CDR3aa: CASSPPRGEKTQYF
v_gene: TRBV6-2/TRBV6-3; d_gene: NA; abundance: NA; j_gene: TRBJ2-1; CDR3nt: TGTGCCAGCAGTTACTCCGGGGGGCGCAATGAGCAGTTCTTC; CDR3aa: CASSYSGGRNEQFF
v_gene: TRBV25-1; d_gene: NA; abundance: NA; j_gene: TRBJ2-1; CDR3nt: TGTGCCAGCAGTGGGTCGGTTTCACGTGAGCAGTTCTTC; CDR3aa: CASSGSVSREQFF
v_gene: TRBV2; d_gene: NA; abundance: few; j_gene: TRBJ2-3; CDR3nt: TGTGCCAGCAGTGATTCAATCACAGATACGCAGTATTTT; CDR3aa: CASSDSITDTQYF
v_gene: TRBV7-2; d_gene: NA; abundance: NA; j_gene: TRBJ1-1; CDR3nt: TGTGCCAGCAGCTTAGTGTTACGAGGGGGCACTGAAGCTTTCTTT; CDR3aa: CASSLVLRGGTEAFF
v_gene: TRBV4-1; d_gene: TRBD2; abundance: once; j_gene: TRBJ2-1; CDR3nt: TGCGCCAGCAGCCAAGATACTAGCGGGAGACAGTTCTTC; CDR3aa: CASSQDTSGRQFF
v_gene: TRBV4-2; d_gene: TRBD1; abundance: once; j_gene: TRBJ1-5; CDR3nt: TGTGCCAGCAGCCAAGGAGACCCCGGGACAGGGTTATATCAGCCCCAGCATTTT; CDR3aa: CASSQGDPGTGLYQPQHF
v_gene: TRBV29-1; d_gene: NA; abundance: NA; j_gene: TRBJ1-2; CDR3nt: TGCAGCGCCCAGGATTGGGAAGATCGCTACACCTTC; CDR3aa: CSAQDWEDRYTF
v_gene: TRBV11-2; d_gene: NA; abundance: many; j_gene: TRBJ2-1; CDR3nt: TGTGCCAGCAGCGGAGTCATGCAGTATGAGCAGTTCTTC; CDR3aa: CASSGVMQYEQFF
v_gene: TRBV4-1; d_gene: TRBD2; abundance: few; j_gene: TRBJ2-1; CDR3nt: TGCGCCAGCAGCGGTAGCGGGAGTACATACAATGAGCAGTTCTTC; CDR3aa: CASSGSGSTYNEQFF
v_gene: TRBV7-2; d_gene: TRBD2; abundance: NA; j_gene: TRBJ2-5; CDR3nt: TGTGCCAGCAGCTTAGCTCGCGGGGGGACCGCCCAAGAGACCCAGTACTTC; CDR3aa: CASSLARGGTAQETQYF
v_gene: TRBV9; d_gene: NA; abundance: once; j_gene: TRBJ2-5; CDR3nt: TGTGCCAGCAGCGGCGGGACACTCACGGGGGAGACCCAGTACTTC; CDR3aa: CASSGGTLTGETQYF
v_gene: TRBV11-2; d_gene: NA; abundance: NA; j_gene: TRBJ2-2; CDR3nt: TGTGCCAGCAGCTTAACGCCGGCCCCCAATTCCGGGGAGCTGTTTTTT; CDR3aa: CASSLTPAPNSGELFF
v_gene: TRBV14; d_gene: NA; abundance: few; j_gene: TRBJ1-1; CDR3nt: TGTGCCAGCAGCCAAAGGGATCCACTAAAAAACACTGAAGCTTTCTTT; CDR3aa: CASSQRDPLKNTEAFF
v_gene: TRBV3-1; d_gene: TRBD2; abundance: few; j_gene: TRBJ2-1; CDR3nt: TGTGCCAGCACAGGGGGACTAGCCTGGAGGAATGAGCAGTTCTTC; CDR3aa: CASTGGLAWRNEQFF
v_gene: TRBV4-2; d_gene: TRBD1; abundance: few; j_gene: TRBJ1-2; CDR3nt: TGTGCCAGCAGCCCAAGCAGAGACAGGGTACCCAACTATGGCTACACCTTC; CDR3aa: CASSPSRDRVPNYGYTF